This TCR beta chain emerged from a study of T cell responses to AZD1222 COVID-19 vaccine. Germline assignment: CDR1 LGHNA and CDR2 YSLEER. This CDR3 is 14 amino acids long. The V gene lost 8 bases and the J gene lost 6 bases, with 16 bases spanning the gap. Using immunoSEQ multiplex PCR, the repertoire was profiled, and TCRdb retains in-frame clones only, with some absent. The data show about 140,000 clones, with 88% seen just once and roughly 3% held by the top ten. This chain links TRBV4-3 with TRBJ2-2, with D possibly being TRBD1 or TRBD2 (7 bases each). The clonotype comes from an adult in good health. The starting material was peripheral blood, obtained on day 0 of AZD1222 vaccination. CDR3 in amino acids: CASGWEGAAGELFF. In DNA form, the CDR3 reads TGCGCCAGCGGATGGGAGGGGGCCGCCGGGGAGCTGTTTTTT.